The sequence of this T cell receptor beta chain was determined in a study of T-cell reconstitution after alpha-beta-depleted transplantation in children. Germline trimming cut 0 bases from V and 16 bases from J; bases unmatched to any gene: 7. The V gene's germline CDR1 is MNHEY and CDR2 SMNVEV (reference sequence). The CDR3 is 13 amino acids. This clonotype was seen many times. Preparing the TCRbeta library involved the use of unique molecular identifiers. From the PCR reads, TCRdb called clonotypes with MiXCR, one entry per CDR3 protein. The data contain around 300,000 distinct CDR3 sequences, around a tenth of them seen just once; the ten biggest clones take up 7.5%.

Sample: PBMCs, taken before TCRalphabeta/CD19-depleted stem cell transplant. The V and J genes are TRBV27 and TRBJ2-1, with 9 bases that match TRBD2. This receptor was identified in a boy under three years old with acute myeloid leukemia, due to receive a stem cell transplant. The CDR3 DNA reads TGTGCCAGCAGTTTATCACTAGCGGGCCCACCTTTCTTC. It codes for CASSLSLAGPPFF.